This T cell receptor (beta chain) came from a study of T cells after yellow fever vaccination. Each CDR3 protein is one row after TCRdb ran MiXCR on the 5' RACE reads. The sample has 200,000 to 250,000 distinct CDR3 sequences, under 3.5% seen once; the top ten hold about 3.3%. This receptor was obtained from a man between 18 and 29 years old who received the YFV17D yellow fever vaccine. Sequenced here: CD4+ T cells sorted from PBMCs, sampled 10 days after the yellow fever booster vaccination.

CDR3 amino acids: CSVEAGLGVGRNYGYTF. CDR3 nucleotide sequence: TGCAGCGTTGAAGCGGGTCTAGGGGTCGGAAGGAACTATGGCTACACCTTC. This chain connects TRBV29-1 to TRBJ1-2; D may be TRBD1 (5 bases). Trimming removed 1 base from V and 2 bases from J, with 20 bases in between. CDR3 length: 17 residues. Germline CDR1 and CDR2: SQVTM and ANQGSEA.